The next 11 T cell receptor beta chains were all read from a single sample in a study of long-term antiretroviral therapy in people with HIV. Researchers report immunoSEQ v3.0 was run at survey level. Repertoires were generated with immunoSEQ multiplex PCR, while TCRdb's copy carries only in-frame clones and drops some. Among roughly 28,000 clones listed, over 75% were seen once. The source material was unsorted PBMCs, sampled 1.5 years before starting antiretroviral therapy. The receptors shown here come from a young man with HIV.

This clone was picked up one time. The chain uses TRBV2 and TRBJ1-2, with D perhaps TRBD1 (5 bases). The CDR3 consists of 13 residues. V was shortened by 6 bases and J by 8 bases, with 16 bases between the two germline ends. The germline V gene has CDR1 SNHLY and CDR2 FYNNEI. This CDR3 is CASRLQVSRGYTF. CDR3 sequence (DNA): TGTGCCAGCAGGCTACAGGTATCTCGCGGCTACACCTTC.

This sequence joins TRBV7-9 and TRBJ2-7; D may be TRBD2 (5 bases). CDR1 and CDR2 from the germline V gene are SEHNR and FQNEAQ (reference sequence). This CDR3 comprises 14 residues. V dropped 1 base and J dropped 2 bases, with 9 bases sitting between them. The CDR3 loop is CASSLVPGTYEQYF. CDR3 nucleotide sequence: TGTGCCAGCAGCTTAGTTCCGGGGACCTACGAGCAGTACTTC.

V is TRBV12-5 and J is TRBJ2-1, with TRBD2 matching over 14 bases. The trim removed 1 base at V and 7 bases at J, leaving 3 bases unmatched. Germline CDR1 is LGHNT and CDR2 is FRNRAP. The CDR3 spans 16 residues. The DNA for the CDR3 is TGTGCTAGTGGTTTGGGGGGACTAGCGGGAGCTAATGAGCAGTTCTTC. It encodes CASGLGGLAGANEQFF.

The chain couples TRBV7-8 to TRBJ1-5, with a tentative D call TRBD1 (5 bases). The germline V gene has CDR1 SGHVS and CDR2 FQNEAQ. The CDR3 contains 13 residues. V dropped 8 bases and J dropped 4 bases, with 12 bases sitting between them. As DNA, the CDR3 is TGTGCCAGCGAGGATGAGGGGAATCAGCCCCAGCATTTT. The encoded protein is CASEDEGNQPQHF.

This rearrangement joins TRBV28 to TRBJ2-2; a weak D match, TRBD1 (6 bases). Trimming cost V 2 bases and J 7 bases, with 11 bases left between them. There are 14 residues in the CDR3. Germline V CDR1 and CDR2: MDHEN, SYDVKM. CDR3 protein: CASSLGGLGGELFF. The DNA of the CDR3 is TGTGCCAGCAGTTTAGGGGGCTTGGGCGGGGAGCTGTTTTTT.

V gene TRBV19 combines with J gene TRBJ1-5; D is possibly TRBD1 (6 bases). Trimming removed 3 bases from V and 4 bases from J, with 19 bases in between. Germline CDR1 reads LNHDA; CDR2 reads SQIVND (reference sequence). The CDR3 has 17 residues. In DNA, the CDR3 is TGTGCCAGTAGTATTATAGCAGGACGAGGGGGAAATCAGCCCCAGCATTTT. It encodes CASSIIAGRGGNQPQHF.

V and J are TRBV5-4 and TRBJ2-2; weak D call: TRBD2 (6 bases). Between the trimmed V and J ends, which lost 4 bases and 5 bases, there was a span of 15 bases. CDR1 is SGHNT, CDR2 YYREEE, per germline (reference sequence). This CDR3 has 15 amino acids. CDR3 in DNA: TGTGCCAGCAGCCCGCGGGGCTCGGGTACCGGGGAGCTGTTTTTT. It specifies CASSPRGSGTGELFF. Based on the CDR3 plus reference TRBV5-4 and TRBJ2-2, the full variable domain is ETGVTQSPTHLIKTRGQQVTLRCSSQSGHNTVSWYQQALGQGPQFIFQYYREEENGRGNFPPRFSGLQFPNYSSELNVNALELDDSALYLCASSPRGSGTGELFFGEGSRLTVL.

The chain uses TRBV7-8 and TRBJ2-2, with 7 bases that match TRBD1. The CDR3 consists of 16 residues. The V gene end was trimmed by 2 bases and the J gene end by 2 bases; junction bases not matched to a gene: 5. Per germline, CDR1 SGHVS and CDR2 FQNEAQ. The CDR3 loop reads CASSLNKGANTGELFF. The CDR3 nucleotides read TGTGCCAGCAGCTTAAATAAGGGGGCAAACACCGGGGAGCTGTTTTTT.

The rearrangement uses TRBV19 and TRBJ2-7; 8 nucleotides align to TRBD1. The ends lost 5 bases at V and 7 bases at J; junction bases unmatched: 13. CDR3 length equals 15 residues. Germline V gives CDR1 LNHDA, CDR2 SQIVND (reference sequence). In DNA, the CDR3 is TGTGCCAGTAGTCTCTCGACAGGGGCGGGACGGGAGCAGTACTTC. Translated: CASSLSTGAGREQYF.

The chain links TRBV27 to TRBJ2-1; TRBD2 agrees at 11 bases. V lost 2 bases, J lost 1 base, and 7 bases stayed unmatched. Germline V lookup: CDR1 MNHEY, CDR2 SMNVEV (reference sequence). CDR3 length: 18 amino acids. The CDR3 sequence: CASSLPPIAGGSYNEQFF. The CDR3 nucleotides are TGTGCCAGCAGTTTACCCCCCATAGCGGGAGGGTCCTACAATGAGCAGTTCTTC.

The V and J genes are TRBV7-2 and TRBJ2-7, with a possible D match to TRBD1 (5 bases). Trimming pared 2 bases from V and 3 bases from J, leaving 11 bases between. CDR1 and CDR2 (germline): SGHTA, FQGNSA. This CDR3 has 14 residues. This chain's CDR3 is CASSLRQIHYEQYF. In DNA form, the CDR3 reads TGTGCCAGCAGCTTACGACAGATCCACTACGAGCAGTACTTC.